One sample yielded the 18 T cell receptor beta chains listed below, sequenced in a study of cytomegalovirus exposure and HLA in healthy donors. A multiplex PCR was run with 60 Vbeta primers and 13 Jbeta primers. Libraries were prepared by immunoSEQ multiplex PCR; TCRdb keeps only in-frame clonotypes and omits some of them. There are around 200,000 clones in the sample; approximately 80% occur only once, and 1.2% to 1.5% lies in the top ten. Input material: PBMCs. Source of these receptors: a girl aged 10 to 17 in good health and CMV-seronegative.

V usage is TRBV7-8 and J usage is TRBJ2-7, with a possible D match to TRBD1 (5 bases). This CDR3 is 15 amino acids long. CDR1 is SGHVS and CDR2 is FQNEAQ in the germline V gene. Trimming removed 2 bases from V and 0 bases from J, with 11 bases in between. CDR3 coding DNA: TGTGCCAGCAGCTTATTCAGGGTAAACTCCTACGAGCAGTACTTC. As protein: CASSLFRVNSYEQYF.

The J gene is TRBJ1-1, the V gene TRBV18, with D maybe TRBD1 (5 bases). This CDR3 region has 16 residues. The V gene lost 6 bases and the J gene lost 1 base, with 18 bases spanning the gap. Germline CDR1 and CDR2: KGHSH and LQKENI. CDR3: CASSDRTRLTNTEAFF. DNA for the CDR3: TGTGCCAGCTCCGATCGGACAAGGTTGACGAACACTGAAGCTTTCTTT.

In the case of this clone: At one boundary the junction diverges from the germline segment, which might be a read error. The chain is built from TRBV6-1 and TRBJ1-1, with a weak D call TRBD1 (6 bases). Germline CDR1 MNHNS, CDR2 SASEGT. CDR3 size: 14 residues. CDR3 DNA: TGTGCCAGCAGTGGATCCACAGGGCTGACTGAAGCTGTCTTT. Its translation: CASSGSTGLTEAVF.

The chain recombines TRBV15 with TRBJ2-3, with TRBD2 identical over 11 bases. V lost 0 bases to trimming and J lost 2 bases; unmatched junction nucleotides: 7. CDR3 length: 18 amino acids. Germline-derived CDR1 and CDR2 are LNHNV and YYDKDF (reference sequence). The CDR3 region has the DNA TGTGCCACCAGCAGAGATCTCGGGACTAGCGGTATCACAGATACGCAGTATTTT. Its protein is CATSRDLGTSGITDTQYF.

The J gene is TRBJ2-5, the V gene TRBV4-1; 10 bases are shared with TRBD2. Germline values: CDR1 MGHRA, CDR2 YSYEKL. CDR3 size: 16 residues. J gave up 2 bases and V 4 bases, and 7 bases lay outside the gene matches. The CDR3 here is CASSLSLAGIQETQYF. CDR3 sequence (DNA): TGCGCCAGCAGCCTGTCACTAGCGGGGATTCAAGAGACCCAGTACTTC.

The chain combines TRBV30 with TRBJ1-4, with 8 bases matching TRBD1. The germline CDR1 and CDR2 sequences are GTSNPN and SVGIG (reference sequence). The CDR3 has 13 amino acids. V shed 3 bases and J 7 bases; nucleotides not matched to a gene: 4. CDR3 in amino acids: CAWRGQVGEKLFF. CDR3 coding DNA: TGTGCCTGGAGGGGACAGGTTGGTGAAAAACTGTTTTTT.

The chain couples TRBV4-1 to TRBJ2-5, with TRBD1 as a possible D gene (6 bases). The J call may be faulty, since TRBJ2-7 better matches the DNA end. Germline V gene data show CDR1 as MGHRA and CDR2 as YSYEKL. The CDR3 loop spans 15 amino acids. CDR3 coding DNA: TGCGCCAGCAGCCAACTACAGGGCTCAGGCTACGAGCAGTACTTC. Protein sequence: CASSQLQGSGYEQYF.

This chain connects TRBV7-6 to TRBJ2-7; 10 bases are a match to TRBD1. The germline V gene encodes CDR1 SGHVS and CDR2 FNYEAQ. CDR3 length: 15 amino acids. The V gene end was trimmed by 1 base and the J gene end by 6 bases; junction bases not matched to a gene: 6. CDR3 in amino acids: CASSLVGDRGSEQYF. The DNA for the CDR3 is TGTGCCAGCAGCTTAGTAGGGGACAGGGGAAGCGAGCAGTACTTC.

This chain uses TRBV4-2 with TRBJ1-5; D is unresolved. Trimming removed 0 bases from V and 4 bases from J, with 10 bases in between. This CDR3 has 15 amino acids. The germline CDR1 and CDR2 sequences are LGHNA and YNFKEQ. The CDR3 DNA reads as TGTGCCAGCAGCCAAGATCGAGAGTCGAATCAGCCCCAGCATTTT. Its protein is CASSQDRESNQPQHF.

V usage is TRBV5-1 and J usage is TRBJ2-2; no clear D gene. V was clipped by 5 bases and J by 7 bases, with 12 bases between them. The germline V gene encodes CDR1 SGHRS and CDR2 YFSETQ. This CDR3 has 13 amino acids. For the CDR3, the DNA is TGCGCCAGCAGTACCCTCGAGGTCGGGGAGCTGTTTTTT. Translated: CASSTLEVGELFF.

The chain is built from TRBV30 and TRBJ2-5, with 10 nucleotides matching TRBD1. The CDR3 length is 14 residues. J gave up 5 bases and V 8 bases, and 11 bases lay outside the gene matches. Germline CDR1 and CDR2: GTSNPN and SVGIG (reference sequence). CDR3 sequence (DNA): TGTGCCGAATCGACAGGGGGCAAGGTCGAGACCCAGTACTTC. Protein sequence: CAESTGGKVETQYF.

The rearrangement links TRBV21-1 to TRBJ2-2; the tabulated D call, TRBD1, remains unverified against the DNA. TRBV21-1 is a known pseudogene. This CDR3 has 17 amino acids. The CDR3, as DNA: TGTGCCACCCGCATCTCTAACGACAGGGTAGTCACCGGGGAGCTGTTTTTT. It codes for CATRISNDRVVTGELFF.

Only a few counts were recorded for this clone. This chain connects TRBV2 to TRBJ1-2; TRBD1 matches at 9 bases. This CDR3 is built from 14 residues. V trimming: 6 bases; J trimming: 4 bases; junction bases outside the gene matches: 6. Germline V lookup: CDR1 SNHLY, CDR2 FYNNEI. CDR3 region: CASRETGGSYGYTF. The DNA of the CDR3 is TGTGCCAGCAGAGAGACAGGGGGAAGCTATGGCTACACCTTC.

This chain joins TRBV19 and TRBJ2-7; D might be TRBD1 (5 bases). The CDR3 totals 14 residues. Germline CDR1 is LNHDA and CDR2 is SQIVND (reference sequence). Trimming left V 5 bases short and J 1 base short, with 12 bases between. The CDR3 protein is CASSLGAPSYEQYF. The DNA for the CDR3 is TGTGCCAGTAGTTTAGGGGCGCCGTCCTACGAGCAGTACTTC.

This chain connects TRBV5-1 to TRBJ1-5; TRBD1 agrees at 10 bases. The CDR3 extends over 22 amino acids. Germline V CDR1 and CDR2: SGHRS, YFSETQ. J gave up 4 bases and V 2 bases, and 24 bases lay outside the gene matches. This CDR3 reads CASSLTRGSGQGIIGENQPQHF. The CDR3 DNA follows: TGCGCCAGCAGCTTAACCCGAGGATCGGGACAGGGGATTATCGGGGAAAATCAGCCCCAGCATTTT.

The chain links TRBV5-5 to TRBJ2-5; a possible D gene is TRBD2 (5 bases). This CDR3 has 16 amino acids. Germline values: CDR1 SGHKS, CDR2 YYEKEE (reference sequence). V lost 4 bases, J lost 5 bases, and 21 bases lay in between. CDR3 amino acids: CASSLPPSSAAETQYF. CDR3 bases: TGTGCCAGCAGCCTCCCCCCCTCATCAGCGGCCGAGACCCAGTACTTC.

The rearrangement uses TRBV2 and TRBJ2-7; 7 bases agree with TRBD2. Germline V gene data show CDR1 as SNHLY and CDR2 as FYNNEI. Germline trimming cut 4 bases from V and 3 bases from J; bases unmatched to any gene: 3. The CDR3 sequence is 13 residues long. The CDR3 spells CASSVAGVYEQYF. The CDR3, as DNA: TGTGCCAGCAGTGTCGCGGGGGTCTACGAGCAGTACTTC.

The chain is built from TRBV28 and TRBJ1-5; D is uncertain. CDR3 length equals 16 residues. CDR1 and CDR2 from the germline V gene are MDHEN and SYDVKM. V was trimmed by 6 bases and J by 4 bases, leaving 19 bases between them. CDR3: CASSWSNEPVNQPQHF. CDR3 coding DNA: TGTGCCAGCAGCTGGTCAAACGAGCCGGTAAATCAGCCCCAGCATTTT.